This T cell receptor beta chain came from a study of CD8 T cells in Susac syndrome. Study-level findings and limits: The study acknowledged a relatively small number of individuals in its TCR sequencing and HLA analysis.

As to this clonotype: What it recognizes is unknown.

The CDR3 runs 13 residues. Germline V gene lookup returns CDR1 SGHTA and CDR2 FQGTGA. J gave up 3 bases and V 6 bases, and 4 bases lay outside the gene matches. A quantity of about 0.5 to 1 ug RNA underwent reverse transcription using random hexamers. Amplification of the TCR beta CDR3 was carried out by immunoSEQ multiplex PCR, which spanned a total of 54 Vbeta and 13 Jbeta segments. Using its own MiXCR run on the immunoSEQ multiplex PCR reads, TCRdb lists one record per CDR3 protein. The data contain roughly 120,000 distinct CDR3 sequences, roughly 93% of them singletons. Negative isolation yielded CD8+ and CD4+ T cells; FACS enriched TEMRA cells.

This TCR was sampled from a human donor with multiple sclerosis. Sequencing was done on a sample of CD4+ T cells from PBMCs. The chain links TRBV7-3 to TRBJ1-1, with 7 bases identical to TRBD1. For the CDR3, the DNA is TGTGCCAGCAGAATGCAGGGGGACACTGAAGCTTTCTTT. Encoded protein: CASRMQGDTEAFF. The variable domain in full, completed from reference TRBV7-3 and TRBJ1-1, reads GAGVSQTPSNKVTEKGKYVELRCDPISGHTALYWYRQSLGQGPEFLIYFQGTGAADDSGLPNDRFFAVRPEGSVSTLKIQRTERGDSAVYLCASRMQGDTEAFFGQGTRLTVV.